The TCR beta chain described here comes from a study of blood T cell repertoires in COVID-19. Generated by immunoSEQ multiplex PCR, the TCRdb table keeps only in-frame clones and is missing some. There are roughly 50,000 clones in the sample; 75% to 85% occur only once, and 4% to 5.5% lies in the top ten. Germline V gene lookup returns CDR1 MDHEN and CDR2 SYDVKM. CDR3 size: 15 residues. J was trimmed by 0 bases and V by 4 bases; bases with no gene match: 6. The clonotype originates from a woman aged 55 to 70 with acute or convalescent COVID-19. This chain joins TRBV28 and TRBJ2-7; 7 bases align to TRBD1. What was sequenced was peripheral blood. This CDR3 reads CASSSGQPFSYEQYF. The CDR3 nucleotides are TGTGCCAGCAGTTCGGGACAGCCCTTCTCCTACGAGCAGTACTTC.